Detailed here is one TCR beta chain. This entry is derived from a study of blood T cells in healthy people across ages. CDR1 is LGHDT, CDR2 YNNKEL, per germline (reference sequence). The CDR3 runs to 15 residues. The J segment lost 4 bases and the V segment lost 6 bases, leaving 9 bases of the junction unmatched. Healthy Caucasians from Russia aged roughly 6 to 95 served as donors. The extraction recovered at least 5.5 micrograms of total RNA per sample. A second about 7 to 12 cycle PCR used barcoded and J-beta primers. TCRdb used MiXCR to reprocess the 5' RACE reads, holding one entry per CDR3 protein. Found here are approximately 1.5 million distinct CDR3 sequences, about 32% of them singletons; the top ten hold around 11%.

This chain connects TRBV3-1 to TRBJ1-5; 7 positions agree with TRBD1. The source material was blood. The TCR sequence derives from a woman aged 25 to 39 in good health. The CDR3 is CASSPDRSRNQPQHF. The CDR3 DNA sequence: TGTGCCAGCAGTCCGGACAGGTCAAGAAATCAGCCCCAGCATTTT.